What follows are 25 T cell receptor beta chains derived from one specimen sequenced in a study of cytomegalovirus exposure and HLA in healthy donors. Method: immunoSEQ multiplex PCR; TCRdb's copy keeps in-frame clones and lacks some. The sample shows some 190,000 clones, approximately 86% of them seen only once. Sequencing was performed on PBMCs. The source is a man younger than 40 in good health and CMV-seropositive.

In nucleotides, the CDR3 is TGTGCCAGCAGCGTAAAGTTAGGGGGAGCCGGAAACATTCAGTACTTC. This codes for CASSVKLGGAGNIQYF. The chain joins TRBV9 to TRBJ2-4; perhaps TRBD1 as D (6 bases). V lost 1 base and J lost 6, with 17 bases in between. The CDR3 is made up of 16 amino acids. Per germline, CDR1 SGDLS and CDR2 YYNGEE.

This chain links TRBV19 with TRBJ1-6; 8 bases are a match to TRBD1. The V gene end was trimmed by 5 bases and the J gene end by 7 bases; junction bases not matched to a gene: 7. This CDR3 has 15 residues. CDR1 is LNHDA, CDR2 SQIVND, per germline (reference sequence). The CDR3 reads CASSLGQAANSPLHF. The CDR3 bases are TGTGCCAGTAGTTTGGGACAGGCTGCAAATTCACCCCTCCACTTT.

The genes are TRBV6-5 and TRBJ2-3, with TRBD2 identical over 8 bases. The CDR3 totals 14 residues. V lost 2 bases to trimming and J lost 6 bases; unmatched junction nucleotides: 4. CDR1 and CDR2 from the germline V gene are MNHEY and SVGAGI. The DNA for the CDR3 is TGTGCCAGCAGTTACACGGGAGGGGCGGATACGCAGTATTTT. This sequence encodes CASSYTGGADTQYF.

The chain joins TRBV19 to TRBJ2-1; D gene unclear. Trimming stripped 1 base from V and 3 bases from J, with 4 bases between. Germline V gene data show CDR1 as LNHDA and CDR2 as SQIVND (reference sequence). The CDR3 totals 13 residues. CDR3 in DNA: TGTGCCAGTAGTATAGGCCGCTACAATGAGCAGTTCTTC. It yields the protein CASSIGRYNEQFF.

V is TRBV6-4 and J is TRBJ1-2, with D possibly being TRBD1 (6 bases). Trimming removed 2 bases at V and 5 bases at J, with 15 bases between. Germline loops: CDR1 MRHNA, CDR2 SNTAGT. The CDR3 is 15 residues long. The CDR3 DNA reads TGTGCCAGCAGTGACGAAGAGAGGGGGGTATATGGCTACACCTTC. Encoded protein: CASSDEERGVYGYTF.

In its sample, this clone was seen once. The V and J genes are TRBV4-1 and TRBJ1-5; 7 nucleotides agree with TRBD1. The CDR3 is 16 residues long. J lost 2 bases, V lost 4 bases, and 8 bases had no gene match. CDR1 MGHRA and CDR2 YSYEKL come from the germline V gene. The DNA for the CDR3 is TGCGCCAGCAGCCCCGCCCTTACAGGGGGCAATCAGCCCCAGCATTTT. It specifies CASSPALTGGNQPQHF.

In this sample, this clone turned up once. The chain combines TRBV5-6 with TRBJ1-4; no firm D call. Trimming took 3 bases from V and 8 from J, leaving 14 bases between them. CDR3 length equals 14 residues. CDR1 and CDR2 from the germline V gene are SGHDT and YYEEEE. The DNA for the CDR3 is TGTGCCAGCAGCTCCCGCCGGGATTCCGAAAAACTGTTTTTT. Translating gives CASSSRRDSEKLFF.

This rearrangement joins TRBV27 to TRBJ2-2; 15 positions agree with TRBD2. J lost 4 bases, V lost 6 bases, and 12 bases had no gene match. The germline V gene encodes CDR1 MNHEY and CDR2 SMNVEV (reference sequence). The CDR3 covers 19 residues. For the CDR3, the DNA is TGTGCCAGCAGCCCCGAGTTGCCGGGACTAGCGGGAGGCACCGGGGAGCTGTTTTTT. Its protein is CASSPELPGLAGGTGELFF.

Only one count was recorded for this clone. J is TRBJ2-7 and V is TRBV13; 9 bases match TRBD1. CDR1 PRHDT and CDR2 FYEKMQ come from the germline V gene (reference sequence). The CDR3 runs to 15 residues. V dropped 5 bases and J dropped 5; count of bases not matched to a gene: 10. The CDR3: CASSQPGQGVNEQYF. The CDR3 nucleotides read TGTGCCAGCAGCCAACCGGGACAGGGAGTAAACGAGCAGTACTTC.

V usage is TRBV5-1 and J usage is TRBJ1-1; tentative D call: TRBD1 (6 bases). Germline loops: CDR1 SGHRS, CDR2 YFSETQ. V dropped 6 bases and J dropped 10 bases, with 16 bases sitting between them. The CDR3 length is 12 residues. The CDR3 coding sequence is TGCGCCAGCAACTGGGGGCCCCCGTTAGCTTTCTTT. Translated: CASNWGPPLAFF.

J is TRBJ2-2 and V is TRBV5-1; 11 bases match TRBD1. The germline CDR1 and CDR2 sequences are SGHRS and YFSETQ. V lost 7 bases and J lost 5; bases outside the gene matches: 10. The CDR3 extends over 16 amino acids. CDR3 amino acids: CASVLKDRGPTGELFF. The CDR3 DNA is TGCGCCAGCGTCCTCAAGGACAGGGGGCCTACCGGGGAGCTGTTTTTT.

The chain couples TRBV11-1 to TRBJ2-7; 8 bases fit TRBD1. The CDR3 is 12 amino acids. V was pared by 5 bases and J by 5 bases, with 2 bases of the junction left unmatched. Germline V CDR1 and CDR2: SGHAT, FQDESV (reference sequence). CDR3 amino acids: CASSRDRHEQYF. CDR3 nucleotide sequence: TGTGCCAGCAGCCGGGACAGGCACGAGCAGTACTTC.

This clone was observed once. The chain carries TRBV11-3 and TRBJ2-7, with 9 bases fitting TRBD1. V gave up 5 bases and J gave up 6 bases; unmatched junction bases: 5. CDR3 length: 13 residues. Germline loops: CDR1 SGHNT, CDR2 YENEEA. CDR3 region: CASSGDRAAEQYF. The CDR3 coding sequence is TGTGCCAGCAGCGGGGACAGGGCTGCCGAGCAGTACTTC.

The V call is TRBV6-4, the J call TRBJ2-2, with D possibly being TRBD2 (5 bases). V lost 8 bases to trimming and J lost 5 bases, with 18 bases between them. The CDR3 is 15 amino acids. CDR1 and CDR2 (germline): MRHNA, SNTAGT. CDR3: CASQLDAGATGELFF. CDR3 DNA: TGTGCCAGCCAGCTAGACGCGGGCGCAACCGGGGAGCTGTTTTTT.

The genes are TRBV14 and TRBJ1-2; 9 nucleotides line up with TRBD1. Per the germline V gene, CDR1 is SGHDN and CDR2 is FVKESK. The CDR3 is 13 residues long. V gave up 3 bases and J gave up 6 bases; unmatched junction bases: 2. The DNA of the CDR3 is TGTGCCAGCAGCCACAGACAGGGGGATGGCTACACCTTC. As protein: CASSHRQGDGYTF.

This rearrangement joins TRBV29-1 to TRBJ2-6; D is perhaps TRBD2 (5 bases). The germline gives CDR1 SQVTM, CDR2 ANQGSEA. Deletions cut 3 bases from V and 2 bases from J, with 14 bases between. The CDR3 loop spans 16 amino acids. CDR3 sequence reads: CSVEFGEFTGANVLTF. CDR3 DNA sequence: TGCAGCGTTGAGTTTGGGGAGTTTACTGGGGCCAACGTCCTGACTTTC.

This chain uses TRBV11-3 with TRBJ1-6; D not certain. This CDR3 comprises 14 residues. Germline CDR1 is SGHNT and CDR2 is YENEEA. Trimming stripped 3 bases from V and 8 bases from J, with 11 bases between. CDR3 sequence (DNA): TGTGCCAGCAGCTTGGGAGGTCGGGATTCACCCCTCCACTTT. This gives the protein CASSLGGRDSPLHF.

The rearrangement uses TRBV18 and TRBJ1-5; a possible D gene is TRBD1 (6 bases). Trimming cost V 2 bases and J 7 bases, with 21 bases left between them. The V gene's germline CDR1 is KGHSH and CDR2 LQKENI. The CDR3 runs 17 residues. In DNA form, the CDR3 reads TGTGCCAGCTCACCAGGGGGCGGAGGGGCTCAGGACCAGCCCCAGCATTTT. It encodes CASSPGGGGAQDQPQHF. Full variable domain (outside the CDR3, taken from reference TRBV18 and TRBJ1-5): NAGVMQNPRHLVRRRGQEARLRCSPMKGHSHVYWYRQLPEEGLKFMVYLQKENIIDESGMPKERFSAEFPKEGPSILRIQQVVRGDSAAYFCASSPGGGGAQDQPQHFGDGTRLSIL.

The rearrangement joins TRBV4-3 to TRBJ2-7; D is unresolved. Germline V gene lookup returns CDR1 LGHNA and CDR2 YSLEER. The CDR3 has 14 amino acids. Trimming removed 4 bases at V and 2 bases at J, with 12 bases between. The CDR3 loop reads CASSPFVTTYEQYF. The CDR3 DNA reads TGCGCCAGCAGCCCCTTTGTTACCACCTACGAGCAGTACTTC.

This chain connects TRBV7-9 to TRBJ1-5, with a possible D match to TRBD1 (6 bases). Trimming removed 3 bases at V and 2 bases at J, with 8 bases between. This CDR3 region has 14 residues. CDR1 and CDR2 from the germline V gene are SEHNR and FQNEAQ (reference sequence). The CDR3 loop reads CASSLDSRNQPQHF. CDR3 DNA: TGTGCCAGCAGCTTGGACAGCCGCAATCAGCCCCAGCATTTT. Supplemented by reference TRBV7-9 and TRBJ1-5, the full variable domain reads DTGVSQNPRHKITKRGQNVTFRCDPISEHNRLYWYRQTLGQGPEFLTYFQNEAQLEKSRLLSDRFSAERPKGSFSTLEIQRTEQGDSAMYLCASSLDSRNQPQHFGDGTRLSIL.

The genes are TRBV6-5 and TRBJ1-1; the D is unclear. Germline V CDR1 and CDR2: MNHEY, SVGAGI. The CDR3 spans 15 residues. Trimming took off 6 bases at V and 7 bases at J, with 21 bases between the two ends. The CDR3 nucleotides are TGTGCCAGCAGGAAATCGACTTCCCACAGCCGTGAAGCTTTCTTT. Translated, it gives CASRKSTSHSREAFF.

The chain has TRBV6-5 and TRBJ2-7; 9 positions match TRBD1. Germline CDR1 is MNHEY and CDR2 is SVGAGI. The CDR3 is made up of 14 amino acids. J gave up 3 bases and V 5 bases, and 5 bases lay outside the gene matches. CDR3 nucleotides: TGTGCCAGCAGTAGGACAGGGGCCAGCTACGAGCAGTACTTC. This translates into CASSRTGASYEQYF.

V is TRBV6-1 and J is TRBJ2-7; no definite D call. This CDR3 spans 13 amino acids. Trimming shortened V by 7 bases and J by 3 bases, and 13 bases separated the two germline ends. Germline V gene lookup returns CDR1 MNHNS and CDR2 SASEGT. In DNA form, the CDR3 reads TGTGCCAGCACCCTAACAGCTGGCTACGAGCAGTACTTC. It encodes CASTLTAGYEQYF.

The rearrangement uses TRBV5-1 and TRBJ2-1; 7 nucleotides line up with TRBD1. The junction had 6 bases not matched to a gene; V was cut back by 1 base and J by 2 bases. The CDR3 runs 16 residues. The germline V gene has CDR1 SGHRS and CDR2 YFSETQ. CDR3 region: CASSLSRGLPYNEQFF. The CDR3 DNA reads TGCGCCAGCAGCTTGTCCAGGGGGTTGCCCTACAATGAGCAGTTCTTC. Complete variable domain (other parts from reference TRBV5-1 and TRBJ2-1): KAGVTQTPRYLIKTRGQQVTLSCSPISGHRSVSWYQQTPGQGLQFLFEYFSETQRNKGNFPGRFSGRQFSNSRSEMNVSTLELGDSALYLCASSLSRGLPYNEQFFGPGTRLTVL.

The CDR3: CASYSASTYNEQFF. CDR3 coding DNA: TGTGCCAGCTATTCCGCTAGCACCTACAATGAGCAGTTCTTC. The gene calls are TRBV2 and TRBJ2-1, with D possibly TRBD2 on 5 matching bases. The V and J ends lost 8 bases and 2 bases respectively, with 13 bases between them. The CDR3 loop spans 14 amino acids. The germline gives CDR1 SNHLY, CDR2 FYNNEI.